The text below deals with one TCR beta chain. The antigen it recognizes is unknown. Within one base of it there is no much larger clone, and no base qualities were kept. The entry originates in a study of OX40 agonist ivuxolimab in advanced cancers. At the level of the whole study: The costimulatory receptor OX40 (CD134) was targeted by ivuxolimab, a fully human IgG2 agonistic monoclonal antibody. Intravenous ivuxolimab was administered to patients every 2 weeks at six dose levels: 0.01, 0.1, 0.3, 1.5, 3 and 10 mg/kg. Among the 50 to 55 dose-escalation patients, around 20 had hepatocellular carcinoma, 15 or so melanoma, 9 renal cell carcinoma and 9 head and neck cancer. The dose-escalation cohort was almost 85% male with a mean age of approximately 60 years, ranging from roughly 23 to 85. Patients were allowed to have had prior anti-PD-1, anti-PD-L1 or anti-CTLA-4 therapy, and more than 30% of the dose-escalation patients had previously received checkpoint inhibitors. Partial responses occurred in three dose-escalation patients, of whom one had hepatocellular carcinoma and two had cutaneous melanoma. Peripheral TCRbeta sequencing was intended to test whether TCR sequence diversity was altered and clonal T-cell expansion was caused by ivuxolimab. The paper reports the monotherapy dose-escalation portion (N = 52 patients) of the phase I ivuxolimab trial. Paper-wide results and their limitations: Clonal expansion of both CD4+ and CD8+ blood T cells was observed from baseline to week 6 at doses 0.1 to 3.0 mg/kg. Low levels of normalized T-cell clonal expansion were also seen in some patients who did not respond. Antigen specificity was not determined for the clonally expanded peripheral T cells. After ivuxolimab, more expanded clones were found on average in CD8+ T cells than in CD4+ T cells. In the 0.1-3.0 mg/kg groups, partial responders had among the lowest normalized peripheral clonal expansion, particularly in CD8+ T cells.

Clipping removes 6 bases from V and 6 bases from J, with 14 as the unmatched junction base count. The germline V gene (reference sequence) yields SEHNR for CDR1 and FQNEAQ for CDR2. Including the terminal cysteine and phenylalanine, the CDR3 comprises 15 residues. CDR3 DNA is the only sequence kept; it has 45 bases, read in frame from the first base. For sequencing of the TCRbeta CDR3 region, genomic DNA was extracted from the sorted cells. TCRbeta CDR3 regions were sequenced using the immunoSEQ Assay. TCRdb obtained this table from immuneACCESS and retained in-frame rearrangements with V and J assigned. These tables miss some clones; where compared with another copy, unresolved V genes account for less than half of the shortfall, and the remainder is unexplained. Recorded for this sample are 50,000 to 75,000 clones; approximately 90% of them occurred a single time. The ten most abundant clones make up about 1.2% of the sample.

The trial excluded patients who had a history of autoimmune disease or were on systemic immunosuppression. Peripheral blood for TCR sequencing was drawn from every dose cohort at baseline, at cycle 4 day 1 and at cycle 7 day 1. Samples were obtained from an open-label, multicenter, first-in-human phase I dose-escalation trial of ivuxolimab. The trial enrolled adults with locally advanced or metastatic head and neck squamous cell, hepatocellular, melanoma or renal cell carcinoma. Before TCR sequencing, CD4+ T cells and CD8+ T cells were sorted from peripheral blood as separate populations. The chain couples TRBV7-9 to TRBJ2-7; 7 nucleotides in the junction match TRBD1. Material: CD4+ or CD8+ T cells sorted from blood, obtained in a trial of the OX40 agonist ivuxolimab. The receptor was derived from an adult with an advanced solid tumor such as melanoma, head and neck, liver or kidney cancer. The CDR3 here reads CASRGPGTVLGEQYF. The base sequence is TGTGCCAGCAGGGGTCCCGGGACAGTCCTTGGCGAGCAGTACTTC.